This T cell receptor (beta chain) was recorded in a study of regulatory T cells in long-lasting Graves disease. Germline V CDR1 and CDR2: MNHEY, SVGEGT. CDR3 length equals 14 residues. Trimming took off 7 bases at V and 4 bases at J, with 14 bases between the two ends. This clonotype has more than one count but fewer than ten. What it recognizes is unknown. Libraries of TCR beta came from iRepertoire HTBI primers plus Arm-PCR of CDR3 regions. TCRdb redid the calling of the multiplex PCR reads with MiXCR, one entry per CDR3 protein. The sample lists 450,000 to 650,000 distinct CDR3 sequences; more than 15% were seen once. Study-wide points: Newly diagnosed patients had higher TCR diversity than persistent Graves' patients did.

Time point noted: newly diagnosed GD, antithyroid drugs for less than 3 months. The TCR library was made from RNA that had been extracted from PBMCs in TRIzol. The same sample was also studied in work on T cells in Graves' hyperthyroidism and ophthalmopathy. That paper states: Carried out on the TCR CDR3, a first-round RT-PCR used the HTBI primer set. Before onset, by a median of approximately 6.2 months, the model predicted ophthalmopathy.

This TCR derives from a woman between 40 and 65 years old with Graves disease. The chain couples TRBV6-2 or TRBV6-3 to TRBJ1-5; D possibly corresponds to TRBD1 (5 bases). Here the sequenced sample was peripheral blood mononuclear cells (PBMCs), taken at new diagnosis, from a patient treated with antithyroid drugs. For the CDR3, the DNA is TGTGCCAGCATCCTGGGGGGGGATAATCAGCCCCAGCATTTT. It yields the protein CASILGGDNQPQHF.